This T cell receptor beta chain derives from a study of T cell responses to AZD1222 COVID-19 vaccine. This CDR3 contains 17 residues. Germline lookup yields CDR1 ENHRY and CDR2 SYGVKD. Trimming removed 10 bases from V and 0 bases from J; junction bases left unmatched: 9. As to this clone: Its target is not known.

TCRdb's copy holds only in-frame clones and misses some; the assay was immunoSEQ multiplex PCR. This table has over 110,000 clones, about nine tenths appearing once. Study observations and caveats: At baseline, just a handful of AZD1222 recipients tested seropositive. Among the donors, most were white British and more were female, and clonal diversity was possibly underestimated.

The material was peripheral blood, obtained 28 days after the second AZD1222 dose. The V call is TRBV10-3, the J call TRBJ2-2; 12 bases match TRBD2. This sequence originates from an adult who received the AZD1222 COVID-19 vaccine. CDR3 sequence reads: CATRRLAGGANTGELFF. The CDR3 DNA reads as TGTGCCACGCGGAGGCTAGCGGGAGGGGCGAACACCGGGGAGCTGTTTTTT.